The next 24 T cell receptor beta chains were all read from a single sample in a study of shared clonotypes between healthy human individuals. It was CD45RO-negative cells, positively selected for CCR7, that made up naive CD8 cells, with terminally differentiated effector memory CD45RA+ cells excluded. Only in-frame clones appear in the TCRdb table, and some are missing; sequencing was by immunoSEQ multiplex PCR. The table includes some 1,900,000 clones, roughly 95% detected once. The specimen was naive CD8+ T cells sorted from blood. The receptors derive from a man aged 18-30 years in good health.

The J gene is TRBJ1-1, the V gene TRBV10-2; possibly TRBD1 for D (6 bases). Deletions cut 7 bases from V and 4 bases from J, with 16 bases between. The CDR3 consists of 14 residues. Germline loops: CDR1 WSHSY, CDR2 SAAADI. DNA of the CDR3: TGCGCCAGCAACGGGGGCAGTTCGGGCACTGAAGCTTTCTTT. Translation: CASNGGSSGTEAFF.

With respect to this clone: This same CDR3 is encoded by further DNA sequences in the sample. DNA for the CDR3: TGTGCCAGCAGCGCAGGAGGGGGATCCTCCTACGAGCAGTACTTC. It specifies CASSAGGGSSYEQYF. The rearrangement links TRBV9 to TRBJ2-7, with D perhaps matching TRBD1 or TRBD2 (6 bases each). The V gene lost 3 bases and the J gene lost 0 bases, with 13 bases spanning the gap. Germline CDR1 reads SGDLS; CDR2 reads YYNGEE. CDR3 length equals 15 residues.

This chain uses TRBV5-6 with TRBJ1-2, with D tentatively TRBD1 (6 bases). Germline V gives CDR1 SGHDT, CDR2 YYEEEE. The CDR3 is made up of 16 amino acids. V was trimmed by 0 bases and J by 6 bases, leaving 18 bases between them. CDR3 DNA sequence: TGTGCCAGCAGCTTGGAGGGGCAGGGGTTTATCCATGGCTACACCTTC. Its protein is CASSLEGQGFIHGYTF.

The chain carries TRBV19 and TRBJ2-7, with TRBD1 identical over 7 bases. Looked up from germline, CDR1 is LNHDA and CDR2 is SQIVND (reference sequence). The junction had 26 bases not matched to a gene; V was cut back by 7 bases and J by 2 bases. This CDR3 spans 20 amino acids. As DNA, the CDR3 is TGTGCCAGTATACACAGAAACAGGGGAATTACCCCTTCTATAACCTACGAGCAGTACTTC. Encoded protein: CASIHRNRGITPSITYEQYF.

This clone has just one count. The chain employs TRBV19 and TRBJ2-2, with TRBD1 matching 7 bases. Germline V gene lookup returns CDR1 LNHDA and CDR2 SQIVND (reference sequence). The CDR3 loop spans 18 amino acids. V lost 8 bases and J lost 2; bases outside the gene matches: 17. The CDR3 loop is CASSPSHSGTENTGELFF. CDR3 in DNA: TGTGCCAGTTCGCCTTCCCACTCCGGGACAGAAAACACCGGGGAGCTGTTTTTT.

Comments on this clone: The germline gene is not matched at one end of the junction; a read error may be the cause. The J gene is TRBJ2-7, the V gene TRBV27; D is uncertain. CDR3 length: 14 amino acids. CDR1 is MNHEY, CDR2 SMNVEV, per germline (reference sequence). The CDR3, as DNA: TGTGCCAGCAGTTCTGATCCATCCTCCTCCGAGCAGTACTTC. This sequence encodes CASSSDPSSSEQYF.

With regard to this clone: This sample also contains other DNA sequences that code for the same CDR3. The rearrangement joins TRBV6-5 to TRBJ2-7, with D perhaps matching TRBD1 (6 bases). Trimming left V 0 bases short and J 6 bases short, with 9 bases between. The CDR3 has 13 residues. Per the germline V gene, CDR1 is MNHEY and CDR2 is SVGAGI. The CDR3 sequence is CASSYSEGGEQYF. In DNA form, the CDR3 reads TGTGCCAGCAGTTACTCCGAAGGGGGCGAGCAGTACTTC.

The chain joins TRBV7-2 to TRBJ1-1, with 10 positions matching TRBD1. CDR3 length: 16 residues. The junction had 2 bases not matched to a gene; V was cut back by 1 base and J by 0 bases. Germline V gives CDR1 SGHTA, CDR2 FQGNSA. The CDR3 loop is CASSLGQGAVNTEAFF. DNA of the CDR3: TGTGCCAGCAGCTTAGGACAGGGGGCGGTGAACACTGAAGCTTTCTTT.

Turning to this clone: Other DNA sequences from this sample encode an identical CDR3 as well. The chain carries TRBV28 and TRBJ1-2, with 8 nucleotides matching TRBD1. Germline lookup yields CDR1 MDHEN and CDR2 SYDVKM. The V segment lost 5 bases and the J segment 4 bases; nucleotides outside the gene matches: 3. This CDR3 spans 13 amino acids. This CDR3 reads CASSTGTGYGYTF. The DNA for the CDR3 is TGTGCCAGCAGTACCGGGACAGGCTATGGCTACACCTTC.

The chain combines TRBV5-8 with TRBJ2-1; TRBD2 matches at 10 bases. The CDR3 extends over 16 amino acids. Germline CDR1 SGHTS, CDR2 YDEGEE. V lost 0 bases and J lost 9; bases outside the gene matches: 9. CDR3 protein: CASSLDRSSGGPEQFF. The CDR3 DNA reads as TGTGCCAGCAGCTTGGATCGAAGTAGCGGGGGGCCTGAGCAGTTCTTC.

V and J are TRBV13 and TRBJ1-4; 10 positions match TRBD1. The CDR3 contains 14 residues. Germline values: CDR1 PRHDT, CDR2 FYEKMQ (reference sequence). The ends lost 5 bases at V and 8 bases at J; junction bases unmatched: 5. The CDR3 bases are TGTGCCAGCAGCGGGACAGGGGTGGGCGAAAAACTGTTTTTT. Translated: CASSGTGVGEKLFF.

On this clone: The same CDR3 is also encoded by other DNA sequences in this sample. The chain has TRBV27 and TRBJ2-7, with unresolved D. The CDR3 has 14 residues. Per the germline V gene, CDR1 is MNHEY and CDR2 is SMNVEV (reference sequence). V was clipped by 3 bases and J by 0 bases, with 9 bases between them. CDR3 sequence: CASSLKGNSYEQYF. CDR3 in DNA: TGTGCCAGCAGTTTGAAAGGTAACTCCTACGAGCAGTACTTC.

For the CDR3, the DNA is TGTGCCAGCAGCAAAGCGGGAGGAGGGGGCGGAGAGACCCAGTACTTC. Amino acid sequence: CASSKAGGGGGETQYF. The chain combines TRBV21-1 with TRBJ2-5; the table names TRBD1, a call not compared with the DNA. TRBV21-1 is a pseudogene segment. CDR3 length equals 16 residues.

The rearrangement links TRBV9 to TRBJ2-5; perhaps TRBD2 as D (6 bases). Trimming took 4 bases from V and 4 from J, leaving 17 bases between them. This CDR3 comprises 15 residues. Per the germline V gene, CDR1 is SGDLS and CDR2 is YYNGEE. CDR3 in amino acids: CASSPGRLPSETQYF. CDR3 DNA: TGTGCCAGCAGCCCGGGGAGGCTTCCATCAGAGACCCAGTACTTC.

This clone was seen more than once but under ten times. The chain carries TRBV19 and TRBJ2-7; D is unclear. Germline V gene data show CDR1 as LNHDA and CDR2 as SQIVND (reference sequence). V was shortened by 8 bases and J by 1 base, with 12 bases between the two germline ends. This CDR3 has 13 residues. CDR3 amino acids: CASADGHSYEQYF. For the CDR3, the DNA is TGTGCCAGTGCTGATGGGCATTCCTACGAGCAGTACTTC. Looking up the rest from reference TRBV19 and TRBJ2-7 gives the full variable domain: DGGITQSPKYLFRKEGQNVTLSCEQNLNHDAMYWYRQDPGQGLRLIYYSQIVNDFQKGDIAEGYSVSREKKESFPLTVTSAQKNPTAFYLCASADGHSYEQYFGPGTRLTVT.

The chain has TRBV30 and TRBJ2-3; 10 nucleotides match TRBD1. The ends lost 5 bases at V and 2 bases at J; junction bases unmatched: 7. Germline assignment: CDR1 GTSNPN and CDR2 SVGIG (reference sequence). This CDR3 region has 15 residues. The CDR3: CAWAGQGGPTDTQYF. The CDR3 bases are TGTGCCTGGGCCGGACAGGGGGGTCCCACAGATACGCAGTATTTT.

This CDR3 reads CASSEATGANYGYTF. CDR3 in DNA: TGTGCCAGCAGTGAAGCGACAGGCGCTAACTATGGCTACACCTTC. The chain joins TRBV2 to TRBJ1-2, with a tentative D call TRBD1 (6 bases). Per germline, CDR1 SNHLY and CDR2 FYNNEI. Trimming took 0 bases from V and 0 from J, leaving 8 bases between them. This CDR3 region has 15 residues.

This sequence joins TRBV30 and TRBJ1-1; D may be TRBD1 (6 bases). V dropped 0 bases and J dropped 6 bases, with 14 bases sitting between them. Germline V lookup: CDR1 GTSNPN, CDR2 SVGIG (reference sequence). This CDR3 has 14 residues. The CDR3 region is CAWSVGGTGPEAFF. The CDR3 DNA reads as TGTGCCTGGAGTGTAGGGGGGACCGGCCCTGAAGCTTTCTTT.

The chain joins TRBV10-1 to TRBJ2-3, with 9 nucleotides matching TRBD2. The germline CDR1 and CDR2 sequences are WNHNN and SYGVQD (reference sequence). The CDR3 totals 16 residues. V shed 2 bases and J 4 bases; nucleotides not matched to a gene: 7. CDR3 nucleotides: TGCGCCAGCAGTGAGAGGTCGCGGGAGGGTTCAGATACGCAGTATTTT. Encoded protein: CASSERSREGSDTQYF.

This clone was counted between two and nine times. The chain uses TRBV29-1 and TRBJ1-1, with D perhaps matching TRBD1 (5 bases). The CDR3 is made up of 14 amino acids. Germline CDR1 and CDR2: SQVTM and ANQGSEA. Trimming took off 5 bases at V and 5 bases at J, with 18 bases between the two ends. In DNA form, the CDR3 reads TGCAGCGTTTCCAACCCCCAGGGAAGGACTGAAGCTTTCTTT. This encodes CSVSNPQGRTEAFF.

The chain uses TRBV7-2 and TRBJ2-3, with D tentatively TRBD1 or TRBD2 (5 bases each). The germline CDR1 and CDR2 sequences are SGHTA and FQGNSA. The CDR3 spans 14 residues. Trimming removed 5 bases at V and 1 base at J, with 10 bases between. The CDR3 sequence: CASSIGDGTDTQYF. The DNA for the CDR3 is TGTGCCAGCAGCATAGGGGACGGCACAGATACGCAGTATTTT.

This chain joins TRBV27 and TRBJ2-2; 10 nucleotides align to TRBD2. Losses at the gene ends were 0 bases for V and 5 bases for J; bases not matched to a gene: 9. This CDR3 region has 18 residues. The germline gives CDR1 MNHEY, CDR2 SMNVEV (reference sequence). As DNA, the CDR3 is TGTGCCAGCAGTTTATCCCTTGTCGTAGCGGGGGGAACCGGGGAGCTGTTTTTT. Protein: CASSLSLVVAGGTGELFF.

This chain uses TRBV5-4 with TRBJ1-4; 9 bases are a match to TRBD1. J lost 7 bases, V lost 0 bases, and 7 bases had no gene match. CDR1 and CDR2 (germline): SGHNT, YYREEE (reference sequence). The CDR3 spans 16 residues. CDR3 in amino acids: CASSLEGTGPSEKLFF. The CDR3 DNA reads as TGTGCCAGCAGCTTGGAGGGGACAGGGCCCTCTGAAAAACTGTTTTTT.

To note about this clone: The same CDR3 is also encoded by other DNA sequences in this sample. This chain connects TRBV4-1 to TRBJ2-7, with 8 bases aligning to TRBD1. The CDR3 runs to 14 residues. Germline V gives CDR1 MGHRA, CDR2 YSYEKL. The V gene end was trimmed by 3 bases and the J gene end by 2 bases; junction bases not matched to a gene: 3. The CDR3 DNA reads as TGCGCCAGCAGCCAGGGGACAGGACCCTACGAGCAGTACTTC. Protein: CASSQGTGPYEQYF.